Presented here are 3 T cell receptor beta chains from one specimen sequenced in a study of T cell responses to AZD1222 COVID-19 vaccine. Method: immunoSEQ multiplex PCR; TCRdb's copy keeps in-frame clones and lacks some. This sample carries roughly 80,000 clones, 90% of them seen once, and the ten largest clones take over 3%. The material sequenced was peripheral blood, taken 28 days after the second AZD1222 dose. The receptors shown here come from an adult who received the AZD1222 COVID-19 vaccine.

V gene TRBV11-2 combines with J gene TRBJ1-4, with D unclear. The germline V and J ends were trimmed by 1 base and 3 bases, with 15 bases remaining between them. Germline CDR1 and CDR2: SGHAT and FQNNGV. CDR3 length equals 17 residues. The DNA of the CDR3 is TGTGCCAGCAGCTTAGGCCTGGGGTGGTCGGCTAATGAAAAACTGTTTTTT. Amino acid sequence: CASSLGLGWSANEKLFF.

The J gene is TRBJ2-2, the V gene TRBV7-3, with unresolved D. V was shortened by 5 bases and J by 6 bases, with 19 bases between the two germline ends. The CDR3 has 16 amino acids. Germline V gene data show CDR1 as SGHTA and CDR2 as FQGTGA. The CDR3 sequence: CASSPAGPSMAGELFF. CDR3 sequence (DNA): TGTGCCAGCAGCCCCGCCGGTCCGAGTATGGCCGGGGAGCTGTTTTTT.

The rearrangement links TRBV6-4 to TRBJ1-5; unclear D gene. The CDR3 loop spans 13 amino acids. Germline V lookup: CDR1 MRHNA, CDR2 SNTAGT. V was shortened by 2 bases and J by 7 bases, with 9 bases between the two germline ends. This chain's CDR3 is CASSDGMGQPQHF. CDR3 in DNA: TGTGCCAGCAGTGACGGGATGGGACAGCCCCAGCATTTT.